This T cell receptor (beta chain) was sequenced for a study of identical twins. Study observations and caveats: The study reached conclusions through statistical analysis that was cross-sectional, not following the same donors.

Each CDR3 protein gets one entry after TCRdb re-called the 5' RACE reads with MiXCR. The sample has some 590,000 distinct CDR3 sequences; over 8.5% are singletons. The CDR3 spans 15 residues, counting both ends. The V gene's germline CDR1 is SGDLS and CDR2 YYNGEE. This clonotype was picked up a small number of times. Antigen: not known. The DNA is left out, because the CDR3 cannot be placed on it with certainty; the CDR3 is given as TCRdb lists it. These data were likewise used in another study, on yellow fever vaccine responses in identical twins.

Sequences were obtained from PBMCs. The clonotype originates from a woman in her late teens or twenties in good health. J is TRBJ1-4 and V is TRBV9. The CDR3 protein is CASSELRRAVKNCFF.